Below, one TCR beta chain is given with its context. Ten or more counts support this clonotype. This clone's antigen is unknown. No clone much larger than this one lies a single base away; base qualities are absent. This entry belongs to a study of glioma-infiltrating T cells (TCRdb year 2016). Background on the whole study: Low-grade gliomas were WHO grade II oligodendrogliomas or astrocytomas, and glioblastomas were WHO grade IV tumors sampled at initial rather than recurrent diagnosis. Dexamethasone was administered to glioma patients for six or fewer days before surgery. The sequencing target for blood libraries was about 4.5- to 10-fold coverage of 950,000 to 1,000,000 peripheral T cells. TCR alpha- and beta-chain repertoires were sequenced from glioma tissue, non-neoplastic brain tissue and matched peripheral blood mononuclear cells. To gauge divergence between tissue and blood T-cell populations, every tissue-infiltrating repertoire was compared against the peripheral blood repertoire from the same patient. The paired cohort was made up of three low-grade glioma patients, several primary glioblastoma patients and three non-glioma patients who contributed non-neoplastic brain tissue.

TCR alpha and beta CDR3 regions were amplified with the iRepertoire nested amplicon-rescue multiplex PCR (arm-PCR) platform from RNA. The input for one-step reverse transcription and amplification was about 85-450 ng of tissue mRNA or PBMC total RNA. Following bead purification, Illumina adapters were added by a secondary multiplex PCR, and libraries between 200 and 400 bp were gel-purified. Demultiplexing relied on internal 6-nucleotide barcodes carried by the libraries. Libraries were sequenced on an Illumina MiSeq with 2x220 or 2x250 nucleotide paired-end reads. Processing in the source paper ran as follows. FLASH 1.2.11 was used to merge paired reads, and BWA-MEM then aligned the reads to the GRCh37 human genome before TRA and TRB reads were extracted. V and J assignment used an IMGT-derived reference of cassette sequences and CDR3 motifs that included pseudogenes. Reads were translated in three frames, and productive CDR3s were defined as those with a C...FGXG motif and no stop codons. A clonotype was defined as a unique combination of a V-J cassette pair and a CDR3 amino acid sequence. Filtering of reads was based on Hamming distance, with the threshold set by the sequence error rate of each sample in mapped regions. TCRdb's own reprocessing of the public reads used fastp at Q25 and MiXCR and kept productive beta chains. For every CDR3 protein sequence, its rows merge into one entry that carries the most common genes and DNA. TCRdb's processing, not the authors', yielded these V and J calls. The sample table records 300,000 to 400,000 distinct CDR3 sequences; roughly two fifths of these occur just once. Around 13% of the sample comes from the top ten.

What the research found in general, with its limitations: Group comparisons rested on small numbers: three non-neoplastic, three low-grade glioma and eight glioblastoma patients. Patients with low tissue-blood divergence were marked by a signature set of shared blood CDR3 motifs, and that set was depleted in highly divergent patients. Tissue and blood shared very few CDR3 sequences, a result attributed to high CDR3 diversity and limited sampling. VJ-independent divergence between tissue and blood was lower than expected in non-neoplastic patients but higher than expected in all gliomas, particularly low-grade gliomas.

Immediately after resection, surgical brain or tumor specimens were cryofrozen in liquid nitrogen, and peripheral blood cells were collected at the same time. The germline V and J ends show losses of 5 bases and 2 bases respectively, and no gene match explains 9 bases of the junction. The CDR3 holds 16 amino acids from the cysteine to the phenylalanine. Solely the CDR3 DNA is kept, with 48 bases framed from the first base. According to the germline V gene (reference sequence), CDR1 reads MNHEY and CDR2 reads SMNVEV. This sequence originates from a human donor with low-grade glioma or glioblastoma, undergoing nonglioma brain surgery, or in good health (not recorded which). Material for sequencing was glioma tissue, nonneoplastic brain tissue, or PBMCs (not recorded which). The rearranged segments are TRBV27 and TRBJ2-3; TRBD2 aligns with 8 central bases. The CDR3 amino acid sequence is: CASSVRGGVTTDTQYF. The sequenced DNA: TGTGCCAGCAGTGTCCGGGGGGGGGTGACCACAGATACGCAGTATTTT.